This TCR beta chain is from a study of CXCR3-negative and CXCR3-positive naive CD8 T cells (dated by TCRdb to between 2018 and 2021). The study in broad terms: In total, some 130 million TRB reads were obtained, corresponding to roughly 1.5 +/- 0.3 million reads per library. Naive subsets from about 5 donors and memory cells from 3 donors were included in the TRBV-TRBJ cluster analysis. Diversity and physicochemical repertoire analyses covered some eleven donors pooled from two independent experiments. Results and caveats for the whole study, not just this receptor: Naive CXCR3-negative and CXCR3-positive cells from the same donor showed similar TRBV-TRBJ usage, whereas memory cells showed distinct patterns. Because surface CD5, which has been linked to self-reactivity in mice, was comparable between naive subsets, TCR interaction strength was also inferred from TRB CDR3 physicochemical properties. Comparably high repertoire diversity was found in both naive subsets, whereas much lower repertoire diversity was found in memory CD8+ T cells. Freshly isolated PBMCs were used for most assays because CXCR3 expression partially decreased after cryopreservation.

Comments on this clonotype: What antigen it recognizes has not been identified.

The data were produced on a NextSeq 550. The Human TCR Profiling Kit (MiLaboratory) was used to prepare UMI-labeled 5' RACE TRB cDNA libraries. The full amount of extracted RNA was used for cDNA synthesis, and the full amount of resulting cDNA was used for PCR amplification. Libraries were prepared in parallel with an identical number of PCR cycles. The paper's data handling went like this. About 53,000 +/- 9,400 unique UMI-labeled TRB cDNA molecules per library were extracted with MIGEC and MiXCR, with at least two reads per UMI required. Each library averaged about 37,000 +/- 9,700 functional in-frame TRB CDR3 nucleotide clonotypes without stop codons. Diversity metrics, including normalized Shannon-Wiener and Chao1, were computed in VDJtools after downsampling to 5000 UMI-labeled TRB molecules per sample. VDJtools computed clonotype-size-weighted physicochemical properties of the central five CDR3 residues: interaction energy, strength, volume and Kidera factor 4. TCRdb reprocessed the reads, and each CDR3 protein sequence is entered once, without DNA. What appears here as the V and J calls and clone size reflects TCRdb's work, not the paper's. The sample table records approximately 49,000 distinct CDR3 sequences. Over 14% of the sample is held by the ten biggest clonotypes.

Inclusive of the bounding cysteine and phenylalanine, the CDR3 is 13 residues long. DNA was not recorded. Each CD8+ T cell subset was flow-sorted in triplicate, and some 310,000 cells per subset were placed directly into RLT lysis buffer. Using standard density gradient centrifugation, peripheral blood mononuclear cells were isolated from buffy coats. An RNeasy Mini Kit was used to extract total RNA from the sorted cells. Here the chain combines TRBV12-3 or TRBV12-4 and TRBJ2-1; TCRdb's D call, TRBD1, is unchecked because there is no DNA. This TCR came from a human donor in good health. Some clones in this sample may be carry-over from other donors' samples. Sequences were obtained from memory CD8+ T cells from blood. Per the publication, the cell subset or site label means: conventional CD8+ memory T cells (TMEM), sorted as controls. The encoded CDR3 is CASSSGQYNEQFF.